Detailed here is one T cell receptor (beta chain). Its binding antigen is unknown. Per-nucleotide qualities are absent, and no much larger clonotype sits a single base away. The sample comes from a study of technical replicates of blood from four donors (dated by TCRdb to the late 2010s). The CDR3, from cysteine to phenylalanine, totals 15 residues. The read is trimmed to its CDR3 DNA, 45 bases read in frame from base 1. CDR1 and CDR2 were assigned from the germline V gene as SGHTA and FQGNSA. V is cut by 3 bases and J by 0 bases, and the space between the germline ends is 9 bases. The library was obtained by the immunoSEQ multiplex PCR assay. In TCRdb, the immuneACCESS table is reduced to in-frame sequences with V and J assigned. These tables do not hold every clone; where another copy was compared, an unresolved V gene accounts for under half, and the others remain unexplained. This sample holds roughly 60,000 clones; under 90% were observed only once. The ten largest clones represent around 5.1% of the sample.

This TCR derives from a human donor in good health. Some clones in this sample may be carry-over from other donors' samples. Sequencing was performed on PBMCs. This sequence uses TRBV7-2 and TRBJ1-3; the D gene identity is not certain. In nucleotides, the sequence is TGTGCCAGCAGCTTTTCACATAACTCTGGAAACACCATATATTTT. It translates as CASSFSHNSGNTIYF.